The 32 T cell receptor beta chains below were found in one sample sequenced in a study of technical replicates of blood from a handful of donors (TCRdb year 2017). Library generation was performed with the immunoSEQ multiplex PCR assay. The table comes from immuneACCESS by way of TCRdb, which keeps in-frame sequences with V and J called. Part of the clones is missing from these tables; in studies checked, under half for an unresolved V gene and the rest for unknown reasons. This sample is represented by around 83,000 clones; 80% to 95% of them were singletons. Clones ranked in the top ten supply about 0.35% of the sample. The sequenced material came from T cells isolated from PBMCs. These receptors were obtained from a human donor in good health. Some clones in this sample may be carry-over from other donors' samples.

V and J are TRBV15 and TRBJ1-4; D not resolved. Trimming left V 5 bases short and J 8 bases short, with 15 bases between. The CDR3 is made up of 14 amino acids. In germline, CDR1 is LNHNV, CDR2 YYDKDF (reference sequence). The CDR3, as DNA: TGTGCCACCAGCGGAAGTATAGAGGAGGAAAAACTGTTTTTT. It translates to CATSGSIEEEKLFF.

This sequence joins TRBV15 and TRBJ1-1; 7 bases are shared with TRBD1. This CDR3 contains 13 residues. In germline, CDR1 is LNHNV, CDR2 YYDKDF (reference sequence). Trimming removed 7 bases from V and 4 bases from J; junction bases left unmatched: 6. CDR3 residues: CATNDRASTEAFF. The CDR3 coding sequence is TGTGCCACCAATGACAGGGCTTCCACTGAAGCTTTCTTT.

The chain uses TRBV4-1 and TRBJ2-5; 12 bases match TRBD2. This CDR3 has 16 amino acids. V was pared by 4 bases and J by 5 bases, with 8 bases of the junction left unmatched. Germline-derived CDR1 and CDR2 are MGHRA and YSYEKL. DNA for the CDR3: TGCGCCAGCAGCCTAAGACTAGCGGGAGAGGCGGAGACCCAGTACTTC. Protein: CASSLRLAGEAETQYF.

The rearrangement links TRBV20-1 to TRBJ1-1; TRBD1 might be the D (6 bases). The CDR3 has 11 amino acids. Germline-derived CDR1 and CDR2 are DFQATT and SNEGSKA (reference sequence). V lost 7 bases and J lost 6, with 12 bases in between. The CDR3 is CSGQAVPEAFF. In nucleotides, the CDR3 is TGCAGTGGACAGGCGGTACCTGAAGCTTTCTTT.

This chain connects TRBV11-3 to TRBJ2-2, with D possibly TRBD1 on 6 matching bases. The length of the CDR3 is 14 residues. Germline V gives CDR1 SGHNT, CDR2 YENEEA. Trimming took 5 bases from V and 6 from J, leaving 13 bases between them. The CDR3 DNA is TGTGCCAGCAGCAACTTGGGACAATCCGGGGAGCTGTTTTTT. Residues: CASSNLGQSGELFF.

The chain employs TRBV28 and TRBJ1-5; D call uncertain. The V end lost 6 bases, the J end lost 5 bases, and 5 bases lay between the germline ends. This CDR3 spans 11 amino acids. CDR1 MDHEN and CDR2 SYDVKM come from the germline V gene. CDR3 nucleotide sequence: TGTGCCAGCAGCTTTTATCAGCCCCAGCATTTT. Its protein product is CASSFYQPQHF.

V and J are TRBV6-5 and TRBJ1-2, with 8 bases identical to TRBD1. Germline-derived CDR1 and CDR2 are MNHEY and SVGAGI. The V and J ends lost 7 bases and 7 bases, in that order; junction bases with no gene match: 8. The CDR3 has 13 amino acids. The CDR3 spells CASTQQGVGGYTF. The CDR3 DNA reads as TGTGCCAGCACCCAACAGGGGGTCGGTGGCTACACCTTC.

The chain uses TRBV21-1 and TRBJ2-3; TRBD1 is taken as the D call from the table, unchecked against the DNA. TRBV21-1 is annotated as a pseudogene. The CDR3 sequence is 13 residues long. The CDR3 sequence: CASRTGGTDTQYF. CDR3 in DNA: TGTGCCAGCCGCACAGGGGGCACAGATACGCAGTATTTT.

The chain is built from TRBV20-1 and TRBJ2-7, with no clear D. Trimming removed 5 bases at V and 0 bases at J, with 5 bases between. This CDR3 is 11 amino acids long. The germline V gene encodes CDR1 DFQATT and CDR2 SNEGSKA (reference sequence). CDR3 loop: CSALSSYEQYF. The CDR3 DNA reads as TGCAGTGCTCTGAGCTCCTACGAGCAGTACTTC.

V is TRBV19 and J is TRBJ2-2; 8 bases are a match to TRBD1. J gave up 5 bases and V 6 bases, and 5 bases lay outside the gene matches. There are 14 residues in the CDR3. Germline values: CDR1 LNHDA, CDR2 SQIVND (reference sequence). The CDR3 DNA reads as TGTGCCAGTAGCGGACAGGGTGTGACCGGGGAGCTGTTTTTT. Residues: CASSGQGVTGELFF.

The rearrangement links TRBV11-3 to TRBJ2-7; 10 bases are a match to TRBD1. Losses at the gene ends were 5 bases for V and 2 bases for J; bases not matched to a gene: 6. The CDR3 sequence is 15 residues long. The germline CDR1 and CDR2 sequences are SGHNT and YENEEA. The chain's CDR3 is CASSRSGTGAYEQYF. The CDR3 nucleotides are TGTGCCAGCAGCCGGTCCGGGACAGGGGCCTACGAGCAGTACTTC. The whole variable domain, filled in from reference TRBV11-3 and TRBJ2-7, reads EAGVVQSPRYKIIEKKQPVAFWCNPISGHNTLYWYLQNLGQGPELLIRYENEEAVDDSQLPKDRFSAERLKGVDSTLKIQPAELGDSAVYLCASSRSGTGAYEQYFGPGTRLTVT.

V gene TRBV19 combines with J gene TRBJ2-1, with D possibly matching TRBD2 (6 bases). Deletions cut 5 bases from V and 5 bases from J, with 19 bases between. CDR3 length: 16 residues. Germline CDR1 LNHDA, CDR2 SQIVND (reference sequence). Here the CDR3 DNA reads TGTGCCAGTAGTCCATACGGGGAGCGGGTTAACAATGAGCAGTTCTTC. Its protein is CASSPYGERVNNEQFF.

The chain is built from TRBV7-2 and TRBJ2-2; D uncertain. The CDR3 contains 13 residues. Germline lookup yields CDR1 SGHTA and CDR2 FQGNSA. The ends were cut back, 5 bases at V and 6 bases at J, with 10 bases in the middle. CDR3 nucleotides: TGTGCCAGCAGCCTAAATTATGCCGGGGAGCTGTTTTTT. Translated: CASSLNYAGELFF. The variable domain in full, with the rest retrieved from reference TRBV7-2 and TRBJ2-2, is GAGVSQSPSNKVTEKGKDVELRCDPISGHTALYWYRQSLGQGLEFLIYFQGNSAPDKSGLPSDRFSAERTGGSVSTLTIQRTQQEDSAVYLCASSLNYAGELFFGEGSRLTVL.

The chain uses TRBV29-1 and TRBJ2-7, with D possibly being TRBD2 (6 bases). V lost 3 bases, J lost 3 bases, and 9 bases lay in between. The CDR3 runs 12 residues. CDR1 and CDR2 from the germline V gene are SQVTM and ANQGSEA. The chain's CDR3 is CSVEGLNYEQYF. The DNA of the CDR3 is TGCAGCGTTGAGGGACTTAACTACGAGCAGTACTTC.

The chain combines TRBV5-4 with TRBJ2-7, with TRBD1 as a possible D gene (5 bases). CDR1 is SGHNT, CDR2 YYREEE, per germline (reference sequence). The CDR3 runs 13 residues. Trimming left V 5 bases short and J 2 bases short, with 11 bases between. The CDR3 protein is CASSHDRTYEQYF. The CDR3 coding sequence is TGTGCCAGCAGTCACGACAGAACCTACGAGCAGTACTTC.

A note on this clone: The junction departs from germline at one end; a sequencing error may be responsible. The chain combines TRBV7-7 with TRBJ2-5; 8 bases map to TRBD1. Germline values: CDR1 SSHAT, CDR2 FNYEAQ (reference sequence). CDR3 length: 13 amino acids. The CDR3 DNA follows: TGTGCTAGCAGCTTAGACAGGGGAGAGACCCAGTACTTC. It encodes CASSLDRGETQYF.

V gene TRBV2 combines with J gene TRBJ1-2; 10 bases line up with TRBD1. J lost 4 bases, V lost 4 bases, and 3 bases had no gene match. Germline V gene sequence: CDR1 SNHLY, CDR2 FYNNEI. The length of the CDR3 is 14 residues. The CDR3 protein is CASSGQGASYGYTF. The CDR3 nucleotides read TGTGCCAGCAGTGGACAGGGGGCGTCCTATGGCTACACCTTC.

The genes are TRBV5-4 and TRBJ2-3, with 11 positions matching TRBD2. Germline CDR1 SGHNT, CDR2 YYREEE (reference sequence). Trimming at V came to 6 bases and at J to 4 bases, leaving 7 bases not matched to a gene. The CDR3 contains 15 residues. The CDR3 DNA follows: TGTGCCAGCACCTATAGCGGGAGGGTGGCAGATACGCAGTATTTT. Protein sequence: CASTYSGRVADTQYF.

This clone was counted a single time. The CDR3 spells CASTISLTGEADEQYF. The CDR3 region has the DNA TGTGCCAGCACCATCTCGCTTACAGGGGAAGCGGACGAGCAGTACTTC. The rearrangement uses TRBV21-1 and TRBJ2-7; the table's D call TRBD1 went unverified against the DNA. TRBV21-1 is an annotated pseudogene. CDR3 size: 16 residues.

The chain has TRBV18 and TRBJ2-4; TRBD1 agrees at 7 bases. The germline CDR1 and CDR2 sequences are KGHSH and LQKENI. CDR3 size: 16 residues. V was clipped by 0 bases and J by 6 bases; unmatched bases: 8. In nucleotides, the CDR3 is TGTGCCAGCTCACCACCCAACAGGGGCCTAACAAACATTCAGTACTTC. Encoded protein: CASSPPNRGLTNIQYF.

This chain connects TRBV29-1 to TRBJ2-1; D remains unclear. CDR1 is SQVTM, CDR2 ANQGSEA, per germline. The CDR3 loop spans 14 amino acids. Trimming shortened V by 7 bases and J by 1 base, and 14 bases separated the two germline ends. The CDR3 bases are TGCAGCGCCTTCCGATTAGTGTCCTACAATGAGCAGTTCTTC. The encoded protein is CSAFRLVSYNEQFF.

The CDR3 bases are TGTGCCAGCTCACGAACGGACAGGGCCAACACTGAAGCTTTCTTT. This codes for CASSRTDRANTEAFF. V gene TRBV18 combines with J gene TRBJ1-1; TRBD1 aligns across 8 bases. Germline V CDR1 and CDR2: KGHSH, LQKENI. The V segment lost 4 bases and the J segment 2 bases; nucleotides outside the gene matches: 6. CDR3 length equals 15 residues.

Here the CDR3 reads CASSAGTGFVVGYTF. The CDR3 bases are TGTGCCAGCAGCGCCGGGACAGGGTTCGTTGTTGGCTACACCTTC. This chain joins TRBV7-2 and TRBJ1-2; 9 bases agree with TRBD1. Unmatched junction bases numbered 11, after V lost 5 bases and J lost 7 bases. Germline-derived CDR1 and CDR2 are SGHTA and FQGNSA. The CDR3 is 15 residues long.

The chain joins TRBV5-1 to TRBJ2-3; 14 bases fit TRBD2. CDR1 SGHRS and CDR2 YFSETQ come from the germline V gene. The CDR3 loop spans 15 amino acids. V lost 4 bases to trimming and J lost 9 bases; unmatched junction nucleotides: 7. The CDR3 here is CASSLGTSGSRTQYF. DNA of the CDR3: TGCGCCAGCAGCCTTGGGACTAGCGGGAGTCGGACGCAGTATTTT.

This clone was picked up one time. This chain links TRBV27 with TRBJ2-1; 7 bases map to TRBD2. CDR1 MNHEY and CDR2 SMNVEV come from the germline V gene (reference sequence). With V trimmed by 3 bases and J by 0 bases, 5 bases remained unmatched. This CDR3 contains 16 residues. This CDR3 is CASSFFLADSYNEQFF. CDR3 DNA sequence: TGTGCCAGCAGTTTCTTCCTAGCGGACTCCTACAATGAGCAGTTCTTC.

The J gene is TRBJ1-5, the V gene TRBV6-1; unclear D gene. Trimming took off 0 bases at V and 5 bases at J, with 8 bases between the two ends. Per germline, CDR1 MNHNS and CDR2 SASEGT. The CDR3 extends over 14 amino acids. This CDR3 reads CASSEASFDQPQHF. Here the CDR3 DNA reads TGTGCCAGCAGTGAAGCGAGTTTTGATCAGCCCCAGCATTTT.

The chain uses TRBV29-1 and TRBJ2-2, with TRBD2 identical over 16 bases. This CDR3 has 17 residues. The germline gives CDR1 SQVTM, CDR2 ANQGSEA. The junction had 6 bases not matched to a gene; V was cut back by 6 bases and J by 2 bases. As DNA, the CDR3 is TGCAGCGTAACCGGGACTAGCGGGAGGGCAAACACCGGGGAGCTGTTTTTT. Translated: CSVTGTSGRANTGELFF.

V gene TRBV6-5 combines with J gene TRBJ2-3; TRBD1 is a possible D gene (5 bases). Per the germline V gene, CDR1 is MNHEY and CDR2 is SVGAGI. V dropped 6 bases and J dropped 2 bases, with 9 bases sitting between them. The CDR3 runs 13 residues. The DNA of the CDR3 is TGTGCCAGCAGGGACATCGTCACAGATACGCAGTATTTT. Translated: CASRDIVTDTQYF.

CDR3 nucleotide sequence: TGTGCCAGCAGCCCAACCCGGGGGGAAATATATAACTATGGCTACACCTTC. It encodes CASSPTRGEIYNYGYTF. The gene calls are TRBV11-3 and TRBJ1-2, with TRBD1 as a possible D gene (5 bases). This CDR3 is 17 amino acids long. From germline, CDR1 is SGHNT and CDR2 YENEEA. Trimming removed 5 bases at V and 1 base at J, with 20 bases between.

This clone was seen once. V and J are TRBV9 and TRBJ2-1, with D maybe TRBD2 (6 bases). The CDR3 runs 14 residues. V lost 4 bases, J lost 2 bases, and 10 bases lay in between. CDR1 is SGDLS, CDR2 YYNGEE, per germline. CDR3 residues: CASSTGLTYNEQFF. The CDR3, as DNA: TGTGCCAGCAGCACGGGACTGACCTACAATGAGCAGTTCTTC.

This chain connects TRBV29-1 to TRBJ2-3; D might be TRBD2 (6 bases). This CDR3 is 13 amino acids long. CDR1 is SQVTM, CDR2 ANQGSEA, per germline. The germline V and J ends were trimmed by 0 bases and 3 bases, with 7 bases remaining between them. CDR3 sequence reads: CSVEERGTDTQYF. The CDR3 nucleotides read TGCAGCGTTGAAGAGCGGGGAACAGATACGCAGTATTTT.

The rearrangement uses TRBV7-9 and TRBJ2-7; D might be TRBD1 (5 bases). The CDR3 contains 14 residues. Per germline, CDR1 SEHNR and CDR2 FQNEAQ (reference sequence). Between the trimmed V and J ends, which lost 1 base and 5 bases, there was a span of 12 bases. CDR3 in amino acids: CASSLVYQGDEQYF. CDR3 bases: TGTGCCAGCAGCTTAGTCTACCAAGGGGACGAGCAGTACTTC. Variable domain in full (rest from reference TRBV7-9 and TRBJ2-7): DTGVSQNPRHKITKRGQNVTFRCDPISEHNRLYWYRQTLGQGPEFLTYFQNEAQLEKSRLLSDRFSAERPKGSFSTLEIQRTEQGDSAMYLCASSLVYQGDEQYFGPGTRLTVT.